These 10 T cell receptor beta chains were sequenced from one sample in a study of blood T cell repertoires in COVID-19. Clones were read by immunoSEQ multiplex PCR, and TCRdb kept only the in-frame ones, dropping some. The sample lists fewer than 350,000 clones, 75% to 90% occurring once. Sequenced input: PBMCs or T cells enriched from blood (not recorded which). All receptors derive from a woman aged 25 to 39 with acute COVID-19.

The rearrangement links TRBV7-9 to TRBJ2-1, with 8 bases lining up with TRBD2. The trim removed 6 bases at V and 3 bases at J, leaving 7 bases unmatched. Germline CDR1 reads SEHNR; CDR2 reads FQNEAQ (reference sequence). The CDR3 runs 15 residues. The CDR3 protein is CASRQTSGLYNEQFF. CDR3 in DNA: TGTGCCAGCAGACAAACTAGCGGCCTCTACAATGAGCAGTTCTTC.

This chain joins TRBV28 and TRBJ2-1; a weak D match, TRBD1 (5 bases). Between the trimmed V and J ends, which lost 9 bases and 0 bases, there was a span of 12 bases. The CDR3 is 14 residues long. In germline, CDR1 is MDHEN, CDR2 SYDVKM. The CDR3 loop reads CASSPRGSYNEQFF. In nucleotides, the CDR3 is TGTGCCAGTAGCCCTAGGGGCTCCTACAATGAGCAGTTCTTC.

The V call is TRBV9, the J call TRBJ2-3, with D perhaps matching TRBD2 (6 bases). The germline V and J ends were trimmed by 4 bases and 3 bases, with 15 bases remaining between them. Germline-derived CDR1 and CDR2 are SGDLS and YYNGEE. This CDR3 is 15 amino acids long. CDR3 amino acids: CASSKRDSGTDTQYF. Here the CDR3 DNA reads TGTGCCAGCAGCAAAAGGGACTCGGGAACAGATACGCAGTATTTT.

The chain has TRBV5-4 and TRBJ2-7; 13 positions agree with TRBD2. The length of the CDR3 is 17 residues. V lost 5 bases to trimming and J lost 1 base; unmatched junction nucleotides: 9. Germline CDR1 and CDR2: SGHNT and YYREEE (reference sequence). The CDR3 protein is CASRTGLAGDPSYEQYF. Written as DNA, the CDR3 is TGTGCCAGCAGAACTGGACTAGCGGGAGACCCATCCTACGAGCAGTACTTC.

The chain couples TRBV2 to TRBJ2-7; possibly TRBD1 for D (6 bases). CDR3 size: 16 residues. Germline V gene sequence: CDR1 SNHLY, CDR2 FYNNEI. V dropped 4 bases and J dropped 3 bases, with 19 bases sitting between them. The CDR3 sequence is CASSAGTPVLSYEQYF. Written as DNA, the CDR3 is TGTGCCAGCAGTGCCGGGACACCCGTGTTGAGCTACGAGCAGTACTTC.

The chain recombines TRBV6-2 or TRBV6-3 with TRBJ2-2, with 8 nucleotides matching TRBD1. The CDR3 length is 16 residues. Trimming took 4 bases from V and 3 from J; bases not matched to a gene: 7. Germline V gene data show CDR1 as MNHEY and CDR2 as SVGEGT. The CDR3 region has the DNA TGTGCCAGCAGTTTCCCAGGGGGCCTGGACACCGGGGAGCTGTTTTTT. This translates into CASSFPGGLDTGELFF.

The chain has TRBV7-2 and TRBJ2-2; D call uncertain. V was cut by 1 base and J by 8 bases, with 14 bases left in between. In germline, CDR1 is SGHTA, CDR2 FQGNSA. The CDR3 loop spans 15 amino acids. The CDR3 DNA reads TGTGCCAGCAGCTTAGATTCTACGGTAGCAGGGGAGCTGTTTTTT. Its translation is CASSLDSTVAGELFF.

This chain links TRBV24-1 with TRBJ2-3; TRBD2 matches at 7 bases. The CDR3 spans 14 residues. V shed 4 bases and J 2 bases; nucleotides not matched to a gene: 2. The germline V gene has CDR1 KGHDR and CDR2 SFDVKD. The CDR3 DNA reads as TGTGCCACCAGTGAAAGGGACTACACAGATACGCAGTATTTT. This gives the protein CATSERDYTDTQYF.

This chain connects TRBV5-1 to TRBJ1-2; the D gene is possibly TRBD1 (5 bases). The germline CDR1 and CDR2 sequences are SGHRS and YFSETQ. This CDR3 comprises 13 residues. V was pared by 4 bases and J by 5 bases, with 12 bases between. The CDR3 sequence: CASSPGGDYGYTF. CDR3 DNA sequence: TGCGCCAGCAGCCCCGGGGGGGATTATGGCTACACCTTC.

This chain uses TRBV27 with TRBJ1-6; 9 nucleotides line up with TRBD1. The germline V gene encodes CDR1 MNHEY and CDR2 SMNVEV (reference sequence). The CDR3 totals 15 residues. After removal of 2 bases from V and 7 bases from J, the junction contained 3 bases not matched to a gene. CDR3 DNA sequence: TGTGCCAGCAGTTTAGGGGACAGGGCAAATTCACCCCTCCACTTT. Translation gives CASSLGDRANSPLHF.